These 7 T cell receptor beta chains share one sample of origin, sequenced in a study of CD39 and CD103 CD8 tumor-infiltrating T cells. Only in-frame clones appear in the TCRdb table, and some are missing; sequencing was by immunoSEQ multiplex PCR. Among approximately 680 clones listed, roughly 56% were seen once. Sequences were obtained from CD39+ CD103+ CD8+ T cells sorted from the tumor. Subset given: CD103+CD39+ double-positive CD45RA- CD8 T cells. These receptors came from a human donor with head and neck squamous cell carcinoma.

This clone has only a few counts. This chain uses TRBV4-1 with TRBJ2-2, with 10 bases matching TRBD2. This CDR3 contains 15 residues. V gave up 1 base and J gave up 6 bases; unmatched junction bases: 2. CDR1 is MGHRA, CDR2 YSYEKL, per germline. CDR3 loop: CASSQGLAGAGELFF. The CDR3 DNA is TGCGCCAGCAGCCAAGGGCTAGCGGGAGCCGGGGAGCTGTTTTTT.

The chain combines TRBV11-2 with TRBJ2-7; D not resolved. The CDR3 extends over 15 amino acids. The germline V gene has CDR1 SGHAT and CDR2 FQNNGV. The V end was cut by 1 base, the J end by 4 bases, with 14 bases between. Here the CDR3 DNA reads TGTGCCAGCAGCTTAGCACCGACACCTGGATACGAGCAGTACTTC. Translated: CASSLAPTPGYEQYF.

The CDR3 DNA follows: TGTGCCAGCAGCAGCCCCCTTACCAGCAACTATGGCTACACCTTC. Translated: CASSSPLTSNYGYTF. The chain uses TRBV11-2 and TRBJ1-2, with D hard to call. With 5 bases removed from V and 2 bases from J, the gap between germline ends came to 15 bases. Germline loops: CDR1 SGHAT, CDR2 FQNNGV. The CDR3 loop spans 15 amino acids.

The chain links TRBV2 to TRBJ2-3; 9 bases line up with TRBD2. Germline lookup yields CDR1 SNHLY and CDR2 FYNNEI. This CDR3 has 15 amino acids. Trimming at V came to 5 bases and at J to 4 bases, leaving 7 bases not matched to a gene. The CDR3 spells CASSYGTSFADTQYF. The DNA for the CDR3 is TGTGCCAGCAGTTACGGGACTAGCTTCGCAGATACGCAGTATTTT. The variable domain in full, completed from reference TRBV2 and TRBJ2-3, reads EPEVTQTPSHQVTQMGQEVILRCVPISNHLYFYWYRQILGQKVEFLVSFYNNEISEKSEIFDDQFSVERPDGSNFTLKIRSTKLEDSAMYFCASSYGTSFADTQYFGPGTRLTVL.

V usage is TRBV6-5 and J usage is TRBJ1-2; 12 bases map to TRBD1. Germline V CDR1 and CDR2: MNHEY, SVGAGI. CDR3 length equals 16 residues. The trim removed 0 bases at V and 3 bases at J, leaving 2 bases unmatched. The CDR3 DNA sequence: TGTGCCAGCAGTTACTCGTGGGACAGGGGGCACTATGGCTACACCTTC. The encoded protein is CASSYSWDRGHYGYTF.

This rearrangement joins TRBV7-6 to TRBJ2-7; D is uncertain. Trimming left V 2 bases short and J 3 bases short, with 14 bases between. Germline values: CDR1 SGHVS, CDR2 FNYEAQ. The CDR3 runs to 15 residues. Here the CDR3 reads CASSLSGRNIYEQYF. The CDR3 nucleotides are TGTGCCAGCAGCTTATCCGGCAGGAACATCTACGAGCAGTACTTC. The full variable domain, its missing parts supplied by reference TRBV7-6 and TRBJ2-7, is GAGVSQSPRYKVTKRGQDVALRCDPISGHVSLYWYRQALGQGPEFLTYFNYEAQQDKSGLPNDRFSAERPEGSISTLTIQRTEQRDSAMYRCASSLSGRNIYEQYFGPGTRLTVT.

CDR3 amino acids: CASSVRAGELFF. CDR3 bases: TGTGCCAGCAGCGTCAGGGCCGGGGAGCTGTTTTTT. V is TRBV7-3 and J is TRBJ2-2, with D perhaps matching TRBD1 (5 bases). V shed 5 bases and J shed 6 bases, with 7 bases lying between them. In germline, CDR1 is SGHTA, CDR2 FQGTGA. The CDR3 runs 12 residues. The entire variable domain, with the rest obtained from reference TRBV7-3 and TRBJ2-2, is as follows: GAGVSQTPSNKVTEKGKYVELRCDPISGHTALYWYRQSLGQGPEFLIYFQGTGAADDSGLPNDRFFAVRPEGSVSTLKIQRTERGDSAVYLCASSVRAGELFFGEGSRLTVL.